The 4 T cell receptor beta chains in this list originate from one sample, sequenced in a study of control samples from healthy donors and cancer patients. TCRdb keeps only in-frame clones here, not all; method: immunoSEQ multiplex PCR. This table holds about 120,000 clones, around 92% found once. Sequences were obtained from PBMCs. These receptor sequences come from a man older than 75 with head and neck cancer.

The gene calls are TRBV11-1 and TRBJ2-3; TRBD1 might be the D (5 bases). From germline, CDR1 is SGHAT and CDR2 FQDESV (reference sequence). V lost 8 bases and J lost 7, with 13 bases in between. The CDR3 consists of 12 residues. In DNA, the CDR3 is TGTGCCAGCGCCCCACAGGAAAATACGCAGTATTTT. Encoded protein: CASAPQENTQYF.

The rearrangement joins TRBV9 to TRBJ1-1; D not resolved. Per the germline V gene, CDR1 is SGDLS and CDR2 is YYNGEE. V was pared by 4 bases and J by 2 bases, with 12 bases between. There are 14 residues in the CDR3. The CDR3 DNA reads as TGTGCCAGCAGCTTCGGTATCAGTAACACTGAAGCTTTCTTT. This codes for CASSFGISNTEAFF.

The CDR3 region has the DNA TGTGCCAGCACAACTCTAGCGGGGGGGCTTGGTGAGCAGTTCTTC. Translated: CASTTLAGGLGEQFF. The V gene is TRBV6-4, the J gene TRBJ2-1; 12 nucleotides agree with TRBD2. J lost 9 bases, V lost 7 bases, and 10 bases had no gene match. The CDR3 sequence is 15 residues long. Germline assignment: CDR1 MRHNA and CDR2 SNTAGT.

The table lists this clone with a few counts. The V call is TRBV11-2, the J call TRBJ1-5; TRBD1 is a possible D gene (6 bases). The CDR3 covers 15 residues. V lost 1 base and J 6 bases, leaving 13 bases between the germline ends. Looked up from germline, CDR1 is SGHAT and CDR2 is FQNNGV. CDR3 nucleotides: TGTGCCAGCAGCTTAGGTGTCCAGGGGAGTCAGCCCCAGCATTTT. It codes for CASSLGVQGSQPQHF.